These 10 T cell receptor beta chains were all obtained from the same sample, sequenced in a study of blood T cell repertoires in COVID-19. The protocol was immunoSEQ multiplex PCR, while the TCRdb copy is restricted to in-frame clones and leaves out a portion. Among 100,000 to 150,000 clones listed, less than 80% were seen once. Sequenced material: peripheral blood. Source of these receptors: a man in his fifties with acute or convalescent COVID-19.

The chain employs TRBV29-1 and TRBJ2-5, with TRBD2 matching 15 bases. Trimming at V came to 1 base and at J to 4 bases, leaving 10 bases not matched to a gene. CDR3 size: 18 residues. From germline, CDR1 is SQVTM and CDR2 ANQGSEA. The chain's CDR3 is CSVEGSGLAGGPGETQYF. The CDR3 DNA reads TGCAGCGTTGAAGGTAGTGGACTAGCGGGAGGGCCGGGAGAGACCCAGTACTTC. Supplemented by reference TRBV29-1 and TRBJ2-5, the full variable domain reads SAVISQKPSRDICQRGTSLTIQCQVDSQVTMMFWYRQQPGQSLTLIATANQGSEATYESGFVIDKFPISRPNLTFSTLTVSNMSPEDSSIYLCSVEGSGLAGGPGETQYFGPGTRLLVL.

This clone showed up many times. The chain combines TRBV21-1 with TRBJ2-3; TRBD2, the table's D call, was not compared with the DNA. TRBV21-1 is given as a pseudogene. The CDR3 loop spans 15 amino acids. This CDR3 reads CASSSRTSGTDTQYF. For the CDR3, the DNA is TGTGCCAGCAGCAGTAGGACTAGCGGCACAGATACGCAGTATTTT.

The chain combines TRBV11-3 with TRBJ2-7; weak D call: TRBD1 (6 bases). The CDR3 length is 12 residues. CDR1 is SGHNT, CDR2 YENEEA, per germline. V was trimmed by 5 bases and J by 6 bases, leaving 11 bases between them. DNA of the CDR3: TGTGCCAGCAGCCCTCGAGGGGGCGAGCAGTACTTC. This translates into CASSPRGGEQYF.

The V and J genes are TRBV10-3 and TRBJ1-3; 8 bases map to TRBD1. V lost 4 bases to trimming and J lost 2 bases; unmatched junction nucleotides: 4. This CDR3 has 15 amino acids. Germline CDR1 and CDR2: ENHRY and SYGVKD. Written as DNA, the CDR3 is TGTGCCATCAGTGGGACAGGGTGGCCTGGAAACACCATATATTTT. It is translated as CAISGTGWPGNTIYF.

This sequence joins TRBV5-5 and TRBJ1-1; D is possibly TRBD1 (5 bases). Germline assignment: CDR1 SGHKS and CDR2 YYEKEE (reference sequence). The CDR3 contains 14 residues. V was pared by 6 bases and J by 1 base, with 13 bases between. In DNA, the CDR3 is TGTGCCAGCACTGCCGACAGCCAGAACACTGAAGCTTTCTTT. Its protein product is CASTADSQNTEAFF.

There are many counts of this clone. The CDR3 sequence: CAISESSRSGGAGGSGDTQYF. The CDR3 nucleotides are TGTGCCATCAGTGAGTCGTCGAGAAGCGGGGGGGCAGGTGGGTCGGGAGATACGCAGTATTTT. The V call is TRBV10-3, the J call TRBJ2-3; TRBD2 matches 10 bases. This CDR3 comprises 21 residues. V lost 0 bases to trimming and J lost 5 bases; unmatched junction nucleotides: 20. CDR1 is ENHRY and CDR2 is SYGVKD in the germline V gene.

There are a few counts of this clone. The chain joins TRBV27 to TRBJ1-1; possible D gene TRBD1, 5 bases. Germline-derived CDR1 and CDR2 are MNHEY and SMNVEV (reference sequence). The CDR3 length is 17 residues. With 9 bases removed from V and 2 bases from J, the gap between germline ends came to 25 bases. The CDR3 region has the DNA TGTGCCAGTCGTTGGGGGGTTATCGGGGTGTTTAACACTGAAGCTTTCTTT. Its translation: CASRWGVIGVFNTEAFF.

CDR3 loop: CSARPGPGDEQYF. CDR3 sequence (DNA): TGCAGCGCCCGACCGGGACCGGGGGACGAGCAGTACTTC. The chain combines TRBV29-1 with TRBJ2-7, with D possibly TRBD2 on 6 matching bases. V gave up 7 bases and J gave up 5 bases, with 18 bases separating them. From germline, CDR1 is SQVTM and CDR2 ANQGSEA. The CDR3 contains 13 residues.

This rearrangement joins TRBV2 to TRBJ2-7, with 10 bases identical to TRBD2. In germline, CDR1 is SNHLY, CDR2 FYNNEI. This CDR3 has 17 amino acids. V lost 7 bases to trimming and J lost 5 bases; unmatched junction nucleotides: 17. The CDR3 DNA reads as TGTGCCAGCACCCCGTGGGCCAGCGGGGGGGGCGAGGACGAGCAGTACTTC. This encodes CASTPWASGGGEDEQYF.

The chain couples TRBV10-2 to TRBJ2-1, with 7 bases that match TRBD2. V lost 7 bases to trimming and J lost 2 bases; unmatched junction nucleotides: 5. Looked up from germline, CDR1 is WSHSY and CDR2 is SAAADI. The CDR3 is 14 amino acids. CDR3 bases: TGCGCCAGCACCTTAGCGGGTACCTACAATGAGCAGTTCTTC. This translates into CASTLAGTYNEQFF.